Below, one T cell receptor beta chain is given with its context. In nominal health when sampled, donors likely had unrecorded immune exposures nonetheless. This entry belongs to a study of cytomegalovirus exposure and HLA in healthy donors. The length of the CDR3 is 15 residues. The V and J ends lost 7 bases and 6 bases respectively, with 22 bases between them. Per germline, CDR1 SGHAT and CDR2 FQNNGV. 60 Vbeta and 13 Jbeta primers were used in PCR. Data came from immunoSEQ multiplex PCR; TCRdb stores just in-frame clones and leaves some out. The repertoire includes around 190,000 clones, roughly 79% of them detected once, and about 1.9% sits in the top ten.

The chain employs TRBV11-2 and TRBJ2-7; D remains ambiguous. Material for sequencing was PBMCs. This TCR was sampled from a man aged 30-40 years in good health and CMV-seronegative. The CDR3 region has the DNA TGTGCCAGCACCCCGCCCTACGCCCTTTCCGGCGAGCAGTACTTC. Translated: CASTPPYALSGEQYF. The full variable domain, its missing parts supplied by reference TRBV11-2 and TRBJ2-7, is EAGVAQSPRYKIIEKRQSVAFWCNPISGHATLYWYQQILGQGPKLLIQFQNNGVVDDSQLPKDRFSAERLKGVDSTLKIQPAKLEDSAVYLCASTPPYALSGEQYFGPGTRLTVT.